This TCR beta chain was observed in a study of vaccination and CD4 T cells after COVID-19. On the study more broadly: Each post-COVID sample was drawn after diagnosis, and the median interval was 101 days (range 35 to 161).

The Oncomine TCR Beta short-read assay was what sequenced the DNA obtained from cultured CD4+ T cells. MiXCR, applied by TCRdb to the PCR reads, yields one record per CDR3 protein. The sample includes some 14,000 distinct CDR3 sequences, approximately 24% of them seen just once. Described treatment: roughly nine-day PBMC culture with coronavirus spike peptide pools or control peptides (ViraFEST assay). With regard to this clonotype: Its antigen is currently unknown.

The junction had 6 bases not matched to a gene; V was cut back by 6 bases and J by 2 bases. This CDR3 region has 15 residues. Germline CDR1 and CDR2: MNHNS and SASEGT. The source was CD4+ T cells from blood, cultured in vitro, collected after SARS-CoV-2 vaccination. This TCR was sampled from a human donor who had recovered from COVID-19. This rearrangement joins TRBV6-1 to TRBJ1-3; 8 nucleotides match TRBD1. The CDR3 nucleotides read TGTGCCAGCAGACCGGACAGGGACACTGGAAACACCATATATTTT. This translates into CASRPDRDTGNTIYF.